The present TCR beta chain was sequenced within a study of blood T cell repertoires in COVID-19. On the study more broadly: The United States, Italy and Spain were the sources of the acute and convalescent COVID-19 samples. Sources were T cells, B-cell-depleted T cells, or PBMCs; the material itself was cDNA or gDNA.

Enrollees, about 18 to 100 years old, lived in approximately 24 US areas. Clinical histories supplied by participants themselves formed the basis of cohort assignment. Generated by immunoSEQ multiplex PCR, the TCRdb table keeps only in-frame clones and is missing some. This table holds about 210,000 clones, 65% to 90% found once. This CDR3 comprises 18 residues. Germline CDR1 reads SGHDN; CDR2 reads FVKESK. The V gene end was trimmed by 0 bases and the J gene end by 2 bases; junction bases not matched to a gene: 8. The sequence was collected from a woman in her forties or fifties with acute COVID-19. The sample comprised PBMCs or T cells enriched from blood (not recorded which). V is TRBV14 and J is TRBJ2-3; 10 nucleotides line up with TRBD2. The CDR3: CASSQDLWLAGVTDTQYF. CDR3 nucleotides: TGTGCCAGCAGCCAAGATTTGTGGCTAGCGGGAGTCACAGATACGCAGTATTTT.